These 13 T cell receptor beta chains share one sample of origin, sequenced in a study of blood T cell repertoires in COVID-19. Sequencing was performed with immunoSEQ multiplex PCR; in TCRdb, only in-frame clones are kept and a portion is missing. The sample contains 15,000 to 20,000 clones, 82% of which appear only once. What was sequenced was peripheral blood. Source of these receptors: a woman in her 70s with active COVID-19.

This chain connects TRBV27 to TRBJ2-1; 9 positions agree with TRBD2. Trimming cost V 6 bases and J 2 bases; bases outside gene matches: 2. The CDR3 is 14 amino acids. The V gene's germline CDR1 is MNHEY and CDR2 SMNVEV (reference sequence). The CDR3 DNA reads TGTGCCAGCAGCCAGCGGGAGGCCTACAATGAGCAGTTCTTC. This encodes CASSQREAYNEQFF.

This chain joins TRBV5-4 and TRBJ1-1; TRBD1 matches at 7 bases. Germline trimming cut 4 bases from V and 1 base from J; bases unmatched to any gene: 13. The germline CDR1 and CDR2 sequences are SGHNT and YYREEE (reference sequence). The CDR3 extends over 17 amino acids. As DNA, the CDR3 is TGTGCCAGCAGCACGAGACAGGGAGGCTTGGGGAACACTGAAGCTTTCTTT. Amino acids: CASSTRQGGLGNTEAFF.

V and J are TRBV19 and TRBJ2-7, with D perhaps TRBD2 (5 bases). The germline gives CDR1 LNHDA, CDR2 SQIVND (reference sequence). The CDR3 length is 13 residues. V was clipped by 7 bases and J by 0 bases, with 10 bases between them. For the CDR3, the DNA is TGTGCCAGTACCCGCGGGCCCTCCTACGAGCAGTACTTC. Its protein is CASTRGPSYEQYF.

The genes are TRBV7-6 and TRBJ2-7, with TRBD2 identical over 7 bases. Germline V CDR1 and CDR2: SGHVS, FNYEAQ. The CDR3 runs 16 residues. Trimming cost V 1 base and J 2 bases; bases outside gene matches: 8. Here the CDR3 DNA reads TGTGCCAGCAGCTTAGGTCCGTTGGGGGGGACCTACGAGCAGTACTTC. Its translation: CASSLGPLGGTYEQYF.

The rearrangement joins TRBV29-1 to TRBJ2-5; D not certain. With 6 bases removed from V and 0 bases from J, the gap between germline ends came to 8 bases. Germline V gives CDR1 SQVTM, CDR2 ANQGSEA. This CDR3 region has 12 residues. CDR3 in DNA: TGCAGCGTCGCCAGGTACCAAGAGACCCAGTACTTC. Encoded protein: CSVARYQETQYF.

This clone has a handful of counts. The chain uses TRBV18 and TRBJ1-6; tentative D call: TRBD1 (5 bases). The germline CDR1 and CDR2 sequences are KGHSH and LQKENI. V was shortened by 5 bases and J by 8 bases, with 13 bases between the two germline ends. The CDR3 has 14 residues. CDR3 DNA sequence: TGTGCCAGCTCAGGAAGGGGTGGAGATTCACCCCTCCACTTT. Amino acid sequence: CASSGRGGDSPLHF.

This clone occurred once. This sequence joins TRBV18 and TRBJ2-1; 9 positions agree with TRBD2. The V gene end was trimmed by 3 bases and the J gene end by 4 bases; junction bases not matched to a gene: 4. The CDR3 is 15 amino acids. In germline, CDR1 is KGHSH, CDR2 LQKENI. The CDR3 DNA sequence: TGTGCCAGCTCACCTAGCGGGGGTACTTACAATGAGCAGTTCTTC. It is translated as CASSPSGGTYNEQFF.

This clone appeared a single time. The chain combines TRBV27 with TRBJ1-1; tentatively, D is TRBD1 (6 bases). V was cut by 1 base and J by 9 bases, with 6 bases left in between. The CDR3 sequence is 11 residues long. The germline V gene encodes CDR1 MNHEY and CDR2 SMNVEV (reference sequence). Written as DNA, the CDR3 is TGTGCCAGCAGTTTATGGGGGCAAGCTTTCTTT. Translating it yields CASSLWGQAFF.

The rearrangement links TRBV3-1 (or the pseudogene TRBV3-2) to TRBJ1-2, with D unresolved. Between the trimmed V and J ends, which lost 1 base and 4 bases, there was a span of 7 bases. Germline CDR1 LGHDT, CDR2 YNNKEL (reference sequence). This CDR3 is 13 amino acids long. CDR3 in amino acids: CASSQGAAYGYTF. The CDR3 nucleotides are TGTGCCAGCAGCCAAGGGGCAGCCTATGGCTACACCTTC.

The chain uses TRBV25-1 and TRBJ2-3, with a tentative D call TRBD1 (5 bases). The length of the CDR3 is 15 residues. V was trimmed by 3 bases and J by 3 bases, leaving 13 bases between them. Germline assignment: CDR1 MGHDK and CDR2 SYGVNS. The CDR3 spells CASSEARGWTDTQYF. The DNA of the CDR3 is TGTGCCAGCAGTGAGGCTAGGGGCTGGACAGATACGCAGTATTTT.

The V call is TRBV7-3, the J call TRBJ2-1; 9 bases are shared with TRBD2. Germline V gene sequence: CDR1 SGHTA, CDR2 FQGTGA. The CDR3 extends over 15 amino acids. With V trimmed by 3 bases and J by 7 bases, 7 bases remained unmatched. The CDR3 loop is CASSFRAGGGNEQFF. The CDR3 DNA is TGTGCCAGCAGCTTTCGAGCGGGGGGCGGGAATGAGCAGTTCTTC.

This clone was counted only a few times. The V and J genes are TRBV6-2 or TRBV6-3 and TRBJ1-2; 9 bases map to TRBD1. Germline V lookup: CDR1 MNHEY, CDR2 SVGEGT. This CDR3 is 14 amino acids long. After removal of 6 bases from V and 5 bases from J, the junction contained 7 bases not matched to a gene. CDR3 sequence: CASRPTGGAYGYTF. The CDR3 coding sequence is TGTGCCAGCAGACCTACAGGGGGCGCATATGGCTACACCTTC.

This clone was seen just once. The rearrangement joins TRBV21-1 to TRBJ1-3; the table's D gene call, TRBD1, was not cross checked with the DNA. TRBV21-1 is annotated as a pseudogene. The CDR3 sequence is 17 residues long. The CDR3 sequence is CASRTEMTGASGNTIYF. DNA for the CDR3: TGTGCCAGCAGGACTGAGATGACAGGGGCTAGTGGAAACACCATATATTTT.